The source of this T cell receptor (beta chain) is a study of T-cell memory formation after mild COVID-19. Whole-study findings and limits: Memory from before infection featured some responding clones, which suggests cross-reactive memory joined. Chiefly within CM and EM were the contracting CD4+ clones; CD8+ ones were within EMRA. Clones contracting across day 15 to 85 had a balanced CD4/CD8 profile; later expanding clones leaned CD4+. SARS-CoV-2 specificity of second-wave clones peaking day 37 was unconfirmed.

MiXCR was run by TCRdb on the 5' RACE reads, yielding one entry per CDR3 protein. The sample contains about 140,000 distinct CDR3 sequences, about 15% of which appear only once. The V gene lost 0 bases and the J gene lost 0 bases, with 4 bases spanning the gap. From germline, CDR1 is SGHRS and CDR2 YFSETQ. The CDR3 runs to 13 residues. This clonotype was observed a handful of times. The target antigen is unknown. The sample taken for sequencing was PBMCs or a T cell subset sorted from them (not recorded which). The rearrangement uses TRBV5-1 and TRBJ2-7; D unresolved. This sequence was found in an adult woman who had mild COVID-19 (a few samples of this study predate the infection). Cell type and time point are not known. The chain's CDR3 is CASSLDDSYEQYF. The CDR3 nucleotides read TGCGCCAGCAGCTTGGATGACTCCTACGAGCAGTACTTC.